Below are 27 T cell receptor beta chains sequenced from a single sample in a study of cytomegalovirus exposure and HLA in healthy donors (dated by TCRdb to 2015 to 2018). The method was the immunoSEQ multiplex PCR assay. As stored in TCRdb, this immuneACCESS dataset retains in-frame rearrangements with V and J assigned. A fraction of the clones does not appear; measured against another copy, unresolved V genes explain less than half of the discrepancy, and the remainder lacks a known reason. This sample is represented by about 160,000 clones; just under 90% of them were singletons. Clones ranked in the top ten supply 3.5% to 4.5% of the sample. Sequenced material: PBMCs. Receptors were obtained from a man aged 18-30 years in good health and CMV-seropositive.

The gene calls are TRBV6-1 and TRBJ2-4; D perhaps matches TRBD2 (7 bases). This CDR3 comprises 15 residues. The V gene lost 4 bases and the J gene lost 2 bases, with 12 bases spanning the gap. Germline CDR1 and CDR2: MNHNS and SASEGT. The DNA for the CDR3 is TGTGCCAGCAGTGGGAGGGGGGGTACCAAAAACATTCAGTACTTC. Protein sequence: CASSGRGGTKNIQYF.

V usage is TRBV13 and J usage is TRBJ2-2; D may be TRBD1 (6 bases). The CDR3 is made up of 17 amino acids. V lost 2 bases and J 2 bases, leaving 15 bases between the germline ends. Per germline, CDR1 PRHDT and CDR2 FYEKMQ (reference sequence). In nucleotides, the CDR3 is TGTGCCAGCAGCTTAAACCGGGACATGCAAAACACCGGGGAGCTGTTTTTT. Translating gives CASSLNRDMQNTGELFF.

The CDR3 reads CASSLAGVEQYF. The CDR3 DNA follows: TGTGCCAGCAGCTTGGCAGGGGTCGAGCAGTACTTC. The chain combines TRBV7-6 with TRBJ2-7, with D maybe TRBD1 (6 bases). Trimming stripped 3 bases from V and 6 bases from J, with 9 bases between. Germline CDR1 is SGHVS and CDR2 is FNYEAQ. CDR3 length: 12 residues.

V and J are TRBV6-5 and TRBJ2-2, with unresolved D. Germline V gives CDR1 MNHEY, CDR2 SVGAGI. V was pared by 2 bases and J by 2 bases, with 6 bases between. The CDR3 totals 14 residues. This CDR3 reads CASSYGFNTGELFF. The CDR3, as DNA: TGTGCCAGCAGTTACGGCTTCAACACCGGGGAGCTGTTTTTT.

V is TRBV28 and J is TRBJ1-5; maybe TRBD1 (6 bases). V lost 3 bases and J lost 7, with 16 bases in between. Germline CDR1 MDHEN, CDR2 SYDVKM. The CDR3 spans 15 residues. DNA for the CDR3: TGTGCCAGCAGTTTCAGCAGTCTCACAGGGCAGCCCCAGCATTTT. Its protein product is CASSFSSLTGQPQHF.

About this clone itself: The same CDR3 is also encoded by other DNA sequences in this sample. This chain uses TRBV18 with TRBJ1-5, with TRBD1 as a possible D gene (5 bases). The CDR3 is 14 residues long. The germline V gene has CDR1 KGHSH and CDR2 LQKENI. The V gene lost 3 bases and the J gene lost 4 bases, with 10 bases spanning the gap. CDR3 sequence: CASSPTGGNQPQHF. Written as DNA, the CDR3 is TGTGCCAGCTCACCCACAGGCGGTAATCAGCCCCAGCATTTT. Together with reference TRBV18 and TRBJ1-5, the CDR3 gives the full variable domain: NAGVMQNPRHLVRRRGQEARLRCSPMKGHSHVYWYRQLPEEGLKFMVYLQKENIIDESGMPKERFSAEFPKEGPSILRIQQVVRGDSAAYFCASSPTGGNQPQHFGDGTRLSIL.

This clone has only a few counts. This chain connects TRBV27 to TRBJ1-1; D possibly corresponds to TRBD1 (6 bases). V lost 2 bases, J lost 0 bases, and 10 bases lay in between. CDR3 length: 15 residues. Germline loops: CDR1 MNHEY, CDR2 SMNVEV (reference sequence). The CDR3 reads CASSLRGGMNTEAFF. Here the CDR3 DNA reads TGTGCCAGCAGTTTAAGGGGGGGCATGAACACTGAAGCTTTCTTT.

The CDR3 nucleotides read TGCGCCAGCAGCAGATCTAGCGAACCAGGTGAGCAGTTCTTC. This sequence encodes CASSRSSEPGEQFF. The chain has TRBV5-1 and TRBJ2-1, with D tentatively TRBD2 (6 bases). Germline V lookup: CDR1 SGHRS, CDR2 YFSETQ. The CDR3 has 14 amino acids. V was shortened by 4 bases and J by 9 bases, with 17 bases between the two germline ends. Using reference TRBV5-1 and TRBJ2-1 for the parts outside the CDR3, the full variable domain is KAGVTQTPRYLIKTRGQQVTLSCSPISGHRSVSWYQQTPGQGLQFLFEYFSETQRNKGNFPGRFSGRQFSNSRSEMNVSTLELGDSALYLCASSRSSEPGEQFFGPGTRLTVL.

The chain couples TRBV28 to TRBJ2-2, with TRBD1 as a possible D gene (6 bases). The V and J ends lost 1 base and 4 bases respectively, with 10 bases between them. Looked up from germline, CDR1 is MDHEN and CDR2 is SYDVKM. This CDR3 has 15 residues. CDR3 DNA: TGTGCCAGCAGTTTATCTTGGGACACCACCGGGGAGCTGTTTTTT. It specifies CASSLSWDTTGELFF.

This chain uses TRBV5-5 with TRBJ2-7, with D possibly matching TRBD1 (6 bases). CDR3 length equals 12 residues. The V gene's germline CDR1 is SGHKS and CDR2 YYEKEE (reference sequence). V gave up 1 base and J gave up 6 bases, with 8 bases separating them. CDR3 protein: CASSLTGSEQYF. The CDR3 region has the DNA TGTGCCAGCAGCTTGACAGGGAGCGAGCAGTACTTC.

The V gene is TRBV5-5, the J gene TRBJ2-7; the match to TRBD2 covers 7 bases. The ends lost 0 bases at V and 4 bases at J; junction bases unmatched: 7. This CDR3 is 15 amino acids long. CDR1 and CDR2 (germline): SGHKS, YYEKEE (reference sequence). CDR3 sequence reads: CASSLDLAAIYEQYF. CDR3 sequence (DNA): TGTGCCAGCAGCTTGGATCTAGCGGCCATATACGAGCAGTACTTC.

The chain links TRBV7-8 to TRBJ2-2; D possibly corresponds to TRBD2 (6 bases). Trimming cost V 5 bases and J 6 bases, with 13 bases left between them. This CDR3 comprises 14 residues. Germline CDR1 reads SGHVS; CDR2 reads FQNEAQ. Written as DNA, the CDR3 is TGTGCCAGCAGCCTCAACGAGCGGGCCGGGGAGCTGTTTTTT. Translated: CASSLNERAGELFF.

This chain links TRBV9 with TRBJ2-1, with 7 bases matching TRBD2. CDR1 and CDR2 (germline): SGDLS, YYNGEE. The V segment lost 4 bases and the J segment 1 base; nucleotides outside the gene matches: 5. This CDR3 contains 15 residues. The CDR3, as DNA: TGTGCCAGCAGCAAGCTAGCGGAGTCCTACAATGAGCAGTTCTTC. It yields the protein CASSKLAESYNEQFF.

This clone was detected once. The chain recombines TRBV10-3 with TRBJ2-7, with 9 bases identical to TRBD1. The CDR3 runs to 17 residues. Unmatched junction bases numbered 11, after V lost 3 bases and J lost 2 bases. Germline V gene data show CDR1 as ENHRY and CDR2 as SYGVKD. CDR3 nucleotides: TGTGCCATCAGTGAAATAGTAGGACAGGGGTTTCCCTACGAGCAGTACTTC. This translates into CAISEIVGQGFPYEQYF.

J is TRBJ2-3 and V is TRBV15, with 8 bases lining up with TRBD2. Germline V gene lookup returns CDR1 LNHNV and CDR2 YYDKDF (reference sequence). The CDR3 length is 16 residues. J was trimmed by 6 bases and V by 0 bases; bases with no gene match: 8. This CDR3 is CATSRDRGSGKDTQYF. As DNA, the CDR3 is TGTGCCACCAGCAGAGATCGAGGTAGCGGGAAGGATACGCAGTATTTT.

The chain links TRBV6-6 to TRBJ2-1; 12 bases line up with TRBD2. Germline V gene data show CDR1 as MNHNY and CDR2 as SVGAGI (reference sequence). J gave up 4 bases and V 6 bases, and 7 bases lay outside the gene matches. The CDR3 sequence is 16 residues long. CDR3 protein: CASRKPGLAGYNEQFF. For the CDR3, the DNA is TGTGCCAGCAGAAAACCGGGACTAGCGGGTTACAATGAGCAGTTCTTC.

J is TRBJ2-7 and V is TRBV5-6, with TRBD1 matching 7 bases. Looked up from germline, CDR1 is SGHDT and CDR2 is YYEEEE. V was pared by 0 bases and J by 0 bases, with 6 bases of the junction left unmatched. This CDR3 is 16 amino acids long. The CDR3: CASSLGEGGLSYEQYF. For the CDR3, the DNA is TGTGCCAGCAGCTTGGGCGAAGGGGGCCTCTCCTACGAGCAGTACTTC.

The rearrangement uses TRBV10-3 and TRBJ1-1; a possible D gene is TRBD1 (5 bases). The CDR3 spans 15 residues. V gave up 10 bases and J gave up 3 bases, with 21 bases separating them. Germline values: CDR1 ENHRY, CDR2 SYGVKD. As DNA, the CDR3 is TGTGCCACTTCGGGGCCTGGGGGGTGGGACACTGAAGCTTTCTTT. This encodes CATSGPGGWDTEAFF.

V usage is TRBV11-3 and J usage is TRBJ2-2; 13 bases map to TRBD2. With V trimmed by 6 bases and J by 7 bases, 8 bases remained unmatched. The CDR3 loop spans 16 amino acids. CDR1 and CDR2 from the germline V gene are SGHNT and YENEEA. CDR3 bases: TGTGCCAGCAGATCCACAGGGACTAGCGGGATCGGGGAGCTGTTTTTT. This encodes CASRSTGTSGIGELFF.

The rearrangement joins TRBV4-1 to TRBJ1-3; D remains unclear. From germline, CDR1 is MGHRA and CDR2 YSYEKL. The CDR3 sequence is 17 residues long. V lost 1 base, J lost 0 bases, and 13 bases lay in between. CDR3 loop: CASSQVLVRGSGNTIYF. The CDR3 DNA follows: TGCGCCAGCAGCCAAGTTCTCGTCAGAGGCTCTGGAAACACCATATATTTT.

This chain connects TRBV6-5 to TRBJ2-7, with 15 bases aligning to TRBD2. Germline CDR1 and CDR2: MNHEY and SVGAGI. The CDR3 has 16 residues. The trim removed 3 bases at V and 2 bases at J, leaving 2 bases unmatched. The CDR3 sequence: CASSYGLAGGTYEQYF. CDR3 DNA sequence: TGTGCCAGCAGTTATGGACTAGCGGGAGGGACCTACGAGCAGTACTTC.

The J gene is TRBJ1-5, the V gene TRBV5-6; D is perhaps TRBD1 (6 bases). CDR1 is SGHDT and CDR2 is YYEEEE in the germline V gene. There are 15 residues in the CDR3. Trimming took 2 bases from V and 3 from J, leaving 12 bases between them. CDR3 DNA sequence: TGTGCCAGCAGCTTCCGGGGGGGCATCAATCAGCCCCAGCATTTT. This gives the protein CASSFRGGINQPQHF.

The V call is TRBV5-1, the J call TRBJ2-1; 12 positions agree with TRBD2. V lost 5 bases, J lost 5 bases, and 5 bases stayed unmatched. Germline-derived CDR1 and CDR2 are SGHRS and YFSETQ. The length of the CDR3 is 15 residues. CDR3 amino acids: CASRFGLAGNNEQFF. The CDR3 nucleotides read TGCGCCAGCAGGTTCGGACTAGCGGGAAACAATGAGCAGTTCTTC.

This clone came up once. This sequence joins TRBV10-1 and TRBJ2-5; 9 bases line up with TRBD1. Germline V gene sequence: CDR1 WNHNN, CDR2 SYGVQD (reference sequence). With V trimmed by 6 bases and J by 5 bases, 10 bases remained unmatched. The CDR3 totals 15 residues. This chain's CDR3 is CASRVAGQGRETQYF. CDR3 sequence (DNA): TGCGCCAGCAGAGTGGCGGGACAGGGACGGGAGACCCAGTACTTC.

This clone was counted between two and nine times. The chain couples TRBV18 to TRBJ2-2, with TRBD1 matching 7 bases. Germline CDR1 is KGHSH and CDR2 is LQKENI. The CDR3 totals 16 residues. V trimming: 3 bases; J trimming: 2 bases; junction bases outside the gene matches: 6. CDR3 sequence (DNA): TGTGCCAGCTCACCCCGTACAGGGGTAAACACCGGGGAGCTGTTTTTT. Its protein is CASSPRTGVNTGELFF.

Of note for this clone: One end of the junction does not line up with germline, which may come from a read error. The chain has TRBV7-7 and TRBJ2-2; D is unclear. Germline CDR1 is SSHAT and CDR2 is FNYEAQ (reference sequence). The CDR3 length is 15 residues. The CDR3 DNA reads TGTGCTAGCAGCTTAGGGTCAGGGAACACCGGGGAGCTGTTTTTT. This gives the protein CASSLGSGNTGELFF.

This clone was seen once. J is TRBJ1-2 and V is TRBV6-1, with 7 bases identical to TRBD1. CDR1 MNHNS and CDR2 SASEGT come from the germline V gene. The CDR3 spans 14 residues. V gave up 4 bases and J gave up 5 bases; unmatched junction bases: 7. In nucleotides, the CDR3 is TGTGCCAGCAGTGTATGGACAGGAGAGTATGGCTACACCTTC. Translation: CASSVWTGEYGYTF.